The 27 T cell receptor beta chains below all came from one sample that was sequenced in a study of T cell repertoires in cytomegalovirus infection. TCRdb independently ran MiXCR on the reads; one entry per CDR3 protein. Altogether 700,000 to 900,000 distinct CDR3 sequences are present, 25% to 35% being singletons, with the ten largest covering about an eighth. No antigens are known for them. The source material was cultured CD8+ T cells from PBMCs, sampled from culture after CMV antigen stimulation. These TCRs come from a human donor in good health (CMV status not recorded). Some clones in this sample may be carry-over from other donors' samples.

This clonotype has just a few counts. The chain links TRBV7-9 to TRBJ1-2; TRBD1 agrees at 10 bases. The CDR3 loop spans 15 amino acids. Germline lookup yields CDR1 SEHNR and CDR2 FQNEAQ (reference sequence). V lost 5 bases and J lost 4; bases outside the gene matches: 7. The CDR3 DNA follows: TGTGCCAGCAGCCTCCGGGACAGGGGTTTCTATGGCTACACCTTC. This gives the protein CASSLRDRGFYGYTF.

The chain is built from TRBV5-1 and TRBJ1-1, with D perhaps matching TRBD1 (5 bases). CDR3 length equals 16 residues. CDR1 and CDR2 from the germline V gene are SGHRS and YFSETQ. V was shortened by 2 bases and J by 0 bases, with 14 bases between the two germline ends. CDR3 coding DNA: TGCGCCAGCAGCTTAACGGGGGTTGACATGAACACTGAAGCTTTCTTT. Its translation is CASSLTGVDMNTEAFF.

The gene calls are TRBV6-5 and TRBJ1-2; TRBD1 aligns across 10 bases. Losses at the gene ends were 2 bases for V and 6 bases for J; bases not matched to a gene: 15. This CDR3 has 18 amino acids. Per germline, CDR1 MNHEY and CDR2 SVGAGI. The CDR3 region is CASSYLSPGQGFGDGYTF. In nucleotides, the CDR3 is TGTGCCAGCAGTTACCTCTCTCCGGGACAGGGGTTCGGCGATGGCTACACCTTC.

This CDR3 reads CASSLGLVQYF. The CDR3 region has the DNA TGCGCCAGCAGCCTCGGACTGGTTCAGTACTTC. The rearrangement uses TRBV5-1 and TRBJ2-7; possibly TRBD2 for D (5 bases). Trimming shortened V by 4 bases and J by 10 bases, and 12 bases separated the two germline ends. Per germline, CDR1 SGHRS and CDR2 YFSETQ. This CDR3 is 11 amino acids long.

This chain links TRBV19 with TRBJ1-1; D is uncertain. The germline CDR1 and CDR2 sequences are LNHDA and SQIVND (reference sequence). The CDR3 has 15 amino acids. The ends were cut back, 5 bases at V and 3 bases at J, with 16 bases in the middle. Here the CDR3 reads CASSSDWAGDTEAFF. CDR3 coding DNA: TGTGCCAGTAGTTCCGACTGGGCGGGCGACACTGAAGCTTTCTTT.

This chain joins TRBV6-6 and TRBJ2-7, with D perhaps matching TRBD2 (6 bases). The length of the CDR3 is 15 residues. Trimming took off 1 base at V and 3 bases at J, with 13 bases between the two ends. CDR1 and CDR2 (germline): MNHNY, SVGAGI (reference sequence). The CDR3 region is CASSYLEGPYYEQYV. The CDR3 DNA sequence: TGTGCCAGCAGTTACTTGGAGGGCCCCTACTACGAGCAGTACGTC.

The chain carries TRBV7-9 and TRBJ2-1, with D possibly TRBD2 on 5 matching bases. The CDR3 covers 12 residues. Germline V gene data show CDR1 as SEHNR and CDR2 as FQNEAQ (reference sequence). V lost 3 bases to trimming and J lost 9 bases, with 9 bases between them. The CDR3 loop is CASSLRVSEQFF. The DNA for the CDR3 is TGTGCCAGCAGCTTGCGGGTTAGTGAGCAGTTCTTC. Full variable domain (rest looked up from reference TRBV7-9 and TRBJ2-1): DTGVSQNPRHKITKRGQNVTFRCDPISEHNRLYWYRQTLGQGPEFLTYFQNEAQLEKSRLLSDRFSAERPKGSFSTLEIQRTEQGDSAMYLCASSLRVSEQFFGPGTRLTVL.

As for this clonotype: This may arise from a read error, as a much more abundant clone is one base away. The chain employs TRBV7-2 and TRBJ2-7; D is perhaps TRBD2 (6 bases). The CDR3 runs 14 residues. Looked up from germline, CDR1 is SGHTA and CDR2 is FQGNSA. CDR3 loop: CSSSFDSGSYEQYF. The CDR3 DNA follows: TGTTCCAGCAGCTTTGATAGCGGTTCCTACGAGCAGTACTTC. The variable domain in full, with the rest retrieved from reference TRBV7-2 and TRBJ2-7, is GAGVSQSPSNKVTEKGKDVELRCDPISGHTALYWYRQSLGQGLEFLIYFQGNSAPDKSGLPSDRFSAERTGGSVSTLTIQRTQQEDSAVYLCSSSFDSGSYEQYFGPGTRLTVT.

CDR3 in amino acids: CASSQRGVDTDTQYF. CDR3 in DNA: TGTGCCAGCAGCCAGCGGGGAGTGGACACAGATACGCAGTATTTT. This chain links TRBV6-6 with TRBJ2-3; 7 nucleotides align to TRBD2. The CDR3 length is 15 residues. Losses at the gene ends were 6 bases for V and 2 bases for J; bases not matched to a gene: 8. Germline V CDR1 and CDR2: MNHNY, SVGAGI (reference sequence).

The V call is TRBV6-8, the J call TRBJ1-5; D is perhaps TRBD1 (6 bases). CDR1 MNHGY and CDR2 SAAAGT come from the germline V gene. V lost 0 bases and J lost 4, with 10 bases in between. The CDR3 is made up of 15 amino acids. CDR3 in amino acids: CASSYSMTGNQPQHF. CDR3 DNA sequence: TGTGCCAGCAGTTACTCGATGACAGGTAATCAGCCCCAGCATTTT.

V usage is TRBV15 and J usage is TRBJ2-7, with 9 bases matching TRBD2. With V trimmed by 10 bases and J by 5 bases, 15 bases remained unmatched. The CDR3 consists of 15 residues. Looked up from germline, CDR1 is LNHNV and CDR2 is YYDKDF (reference sequence). CDR3 DNA sequence: TGTGCCAGTTCGGTAGCGGGGGAAGACTTAGACGAGCAGTACTTC. Translating gives CASSVAGEDLDEQYF.

This clonotype has only a few counts. This rearrangement joins TRBV11-3 to TRBJ2-5, with TRBD1 as a possible D gene (5 bases). The CDR3 length is 16 residues. Trimming took 4 bases from V and 4 from J, leaving 19 bases between them. In germline, CDR1 is SGHNT, CDR2 YENEEA. CDR3 nucleotide sequence: TGTGCCAGCAGCTCCGCAGGGAAGGGCATGGGAGAGACCCAGTACTTC. Its protein product is CASSSAGKGMGETQYF.

The CDR3 reads CASSYSTGQGADTQYF. The DNA of the CDR3 is TGTGCCAGCAGTTACTCGACGGGACAGGGGGCAGATACGCAGTATTTT. This sequence joins TRBV6-2 or TRBV6-3 and TRBJ2-3; 11 positions match TRBD1. CDR3 size: 16 residues. Germline CDR1 and CDR2: MNHEY and SVGEGT. V lost 0 bases and J lost 4; bases outside the gene matches: 3.

The chain combines TRBV7-3 with TRBJ2-3, with no clear D. CDR3 size: 15 residues. V gave up 1 base and J gave up 3 bases, with 11 bases separating them. Germline CDR1 and CDR2: SGHTA and FQGTGA. The CDR3 bases are TGTGCCAGCAGCTTAAGCCACGGTGGTACAGATACGCAGTATTTT. It codes for CASSLSHGGTDTQYF.

The rearrangement uses TRBV2 and TRBJ1-2; no reliable D call. CDR1 is SNHLY and CDR2 is FYNNEI in the germline V gene. The length of the CDR3 is 10 residues. The germline V and J ends were trimmed by 6 bases and 8 bases, with 7 bases remaining between them. In nucleotides, the CDR3 is TGTGCCAGCAGCGGGAGAGGCTACACCTTC. This codes for CASSGRGYTF. Based on the CDR3 plus reference TRBV2 and TRBJ1-2, the full variable domain is EPEVTQTPSHQVTQMGQEVILRCVPISNHLYFYWYRQILGQKVEFLVSFYNNEISEKSEIFDDQFSVERPDGSNFTLKIRSTKLEDSAMYFCASSGRGYTFGSGTRLTVV.

CDR3 amino acids: CASSRWGGSYNEQFF. The CDR3 bases are TGTGCCAGCAGCCGGTGGGGGGGCTCTTACAATGAGCAGTTCTTC. The V and J genes are TRBV28 and TRBJ2-1, with D tentatively TRBD2 (7 bases). There are 15 residues in the CDR3. The germline gives CDR1 MDHEN, CDR2 SYDVKM. V was cut by 6 bases and J by 4 bases, with 16 bases left in between.

J is TRBJ2-7 and V is TRBV7-4; 12 positions agree with TRBD1. The CDR3 has 14 residues. The germline V gene has CDR1 SGHVT and CDR2 SQSDAQ. V lost 4 bases, J lost 7 bases, and 5 bases stayed unmatched. This CDR3 reads CASSWGQGASEQYF. The DNA of the CDR3 is TGTGCCAGCAGCTGGGGACAGGGGGCGTCTGAGCAGTACTTC.

The V and J genes are TRBV6-2 or TRBV6-3 and TRBJ2-5, with TRBD2 identical over 13 bases. CDR3 size: 16 residues. CDR1 is MNHEY, CDR2 SVGEGT, per germline. The trim removed 5 bases at V and 4 bases at J, leaving 7 bases unmatched. CDR3 in DNA: TGTGCCAGCAGTCCTATGGGACTAGCGGGGAGAGAGACCCAGTACTTC. It yields the protein CASSPMGLAGRETQYF.

This clonotype has just a few counts. The chain has TRBV7-3 and TRBJ2-3, with D tentatively TRBD2 (5 bases). This CDR3 comprises 15 residues. The germline V gene has CDR1 SGHTA and CDR2 FQGTGA. V dropped 3 bases and J dropped 3 bases, with 13 bases sitting between them. The CDR3 bases are TGTGCCAGCAGCTTCGAGGGTTGGGTAACAGATACGCAGTATTTT. Amino acids: CASSFEGWVTDTQYF.

This clonotype was counted at least ten times. The J gene is TRBJ1-5, the V gene TRBV27; 7 bases agree with TRBD1. Trimming removed 4 bases from V and 6 bases from J; junction bases left unmatched: 15. In germline, CDR1 is MNHEY, CDR2 SMNVEV (reference sequence). The CDR3 is 17 amino acids. CDR3 DNA: TGTGCCAGCAGTTCAGACAGGGCCGGGGCTGGACGTCAGCCCCAGCATTTT. Amino acid sequence: CASSSDRAGAGRQPQHF.

This clonotype was seen just once. The chain couples TRBV14 to TRBJ1-4; D may be TRBD1 (5 bases). Germline CDR1 reads SGHDN; CDR2 reads FVKESK. The CDR3 is made up of 16 amino acids. V lost 2 bases and J lost 0, with 10 bases in between. The chain's CDR3 is CASSQMRQTTNEKLFF. CDR3 nucleotides: TGTGCCAGCAGCCAAATGAGACAGACAACTAATGAAAAACTGTTTTTT.

The genes are TRBV20-1 and TRBJ2-1; TRBD2 agrees at 9 bases. The length of the CDR3 is 14 residues. CDR1 and CDR2 (germline): DFQATT, SNEGSKA (reference sequence). V gave up 3 bases and J gave up 4 bases; unmatched junction bases: 4. CDR3 loop: CSARGTSSYNEQFF. The CDR3 DNA follows: TGCAGTGCTAGGGGGACTAGCTCATACAATGAGCAGTTCTTC.

This sequence joins TRBV6-4 and TRBJ1-2; a possible D gene is TRBD1 (5 bases). Trimming removed 5 bases at V and 7 bases at J, with 20 bases between. The CDR3 loop spans 15 amino acids. Germline V gives CDR1 MRHNA, CDR2 SNTAGT. CDR3 loop: CASSPRDGRGSGYTF. In DNA form, the CDR3 reads TGTGCCAGCAGTCCGCGGGACGGCCGGGGCTCTGGCTACACCTTC.

This clonotype occurred a few times. V is TRBV14 and J is TRBJ2-5, with 11 bases fitting TRBD1. With V trimmed by 4 bases and J by 3 bases, 4 bases remained unmatched. The CDR3 is 15 amino acids. Per the germline V gene, CDR1 is SGHDN and CDR2 is FVKESK. CDR3 in amino acids: CASSLTGQGEETQYF. The CDR3 DNA sequence: TGTGCCAGCAGCCTAACGGGACAGGGGGAAGAGACCCAGTACTTC.

The chain joins TRBV10-1 to TRBJ2-3; D is ambiguous. V was shortened by 4 bases and J by 0 bases, with 11 bases between the two germline ends. Germline lookup yields CDR1 WNHNN and CDR2 SYGVQD (reference sequence). The CDR3 runs 15 residues. The CDR3 loop reads CASSVGYFSTDTQYF. CDR3 nucleotides: TGCGCCAGCAGTGTAGGGTACTTTAGCACAGATACGCAGTATTTT.

This clonotype was seen repeatedly, ten times or more. The chain employs TRBV7-2 and TRBJ1-2, with 7 positions matching TRBD1. V was clipped by 5 bases and J by 3 bases; unmatched bases: 3. Germline V gene data show CDR1 as SGHTA and CDR2 as FQGNSA. This CDR3 is 13 amino acids long. The CDR3 DNA follows: TGTGCCAGCAGCACCGACAGGGACTATGGCTACACCTTC. As protein: CASSTDRDYGYTF.

This clonotype has only a few counts. This chain connects TRBV7-6 to TRBJ1-3; no clear D gene. The CDR3 loop spans 16 amino acids. Trimming took 5 bases from V and 0 from J, leaving 14 bases between them. Germline V CDR1 and CDR2: SGHVS, FNYEAQ. CDR3 sequence reads: CASSVVGVRSGNTIYF. CDR3 DNA sequence: TGTGCCAGCAGCGTAGTAGGAGTCCGCTCTGGAAACACCATATATTTT.